This entry describes one TCR beta chain. Its antigen target is currently unknown. The input lacks base qualities; no much larger clone sits a single base away. The source of the sample is a study of identifying expanded T cells in peripheral blood (dated by TCRdb to between 2018 and 2020). About the investigation overall: Technical replicates were generated by sequencing separate aliquots of the same genomic DNA pool, and four replicates were compared pairwise.

Results and caveats for the whole study, not just this receptor: Variance in clone template counts between approximately two-week samples significantly increased with total template count across all healthy donors. Across all healthy-donor time intervals, the beta-binomial model significantly cut both the number of clones called differentially abundant and the false-positive rate. The binomial model flagged around 1.3 differentially abundant clones between technical replicates, compared with 15 to 17 over approximately two weeks and approximately 18 over about 4 weeks. The authors expected that over much longer intervals, such as months to years, biological variance in healthy repertoires might increase even further.

According to the germline V gene, CDR1 reads MNHEY and CDR2 reads SVGAGI. Trimming costs V 0 bases and J 5 bases, and their ends lie 10 bases apart. From the cysteine through the phenylalanine, the CDR3 covers 14 amino acids. The only DNA kept is the CDR3, 42 bases in frame from the first base. The immunoSEQ Assay, which relies on bias-controlled multiplex PCR amplification of genomic DNA, was used to profile TCRbeta CDR3 regions. On the authors' methods: The absolute abundance of each unique TCRbeta CDR3 region was quantified after sequences were collapsed and filtered. Two models were used to test differential abundance: a binomial model (Fisher-equivalent) and a beta-binomial model that adds time-dependent variance fitted from healthy donors. Clones with fewer than 5 combined templates were removed, and a clone was called differentially abundant if the clone's Benjamini-Hochberg FDR was below 0.01. In the beta-binomial model, variance was expressed as a function of the total template count across the two samples, in the form v = (b*log(k)+a)^2. Imported from immuneACCESS, the table was reduced by TCRdb to in-frame sequences with V and J called. These copies leave out some clones; in studies compared against another copy, an unresolved V gene accounts for under half, and the cause of the remainder is not known. D and trimming were read from the DNA, whereas the V and J calls and clone size are those reported in that table. The sample contains about 110,000 clones, about 88% of them found a single time. The top ten hold about 7.7% of the sample.

During the collection period, no immune events, such as infections, were documented for the healthy donors. Healthy-donor blood repertoires served as a training cohort to calibrate time-dependent variance in a beta-binomial model of T-cell clone differential abundance. The training cohort comprised roughly 10 healthy donors, 3 female and 7 male. An age range of roughly 25 to 70 years, with an average of 43 years, was recorded for the donors. Whole blood was collected from each healthy donor at three time points spaced approximately 13 days apart and obtained from a commercial supplier. Genomic DNA was extracted from unsorted whole blood for immunosequencing.

The sequenced material came from blood. The rearrangement joined TRBV6-5 to TRBJ2-5; the D gene cannot be resolved beyond TRBD1 or TRBD2, each matching 5 bases. This clonotype originated in a person between 18 and 70 years old in good health. The DNA reads TGTGCCAGCAGTTACTCAACTAGGGGTGAGACCCAGTACTTC. The resulting protein is CASSYSTRGETQYF.